This T cell receptor beta chain comes out of a study of cytotoxic CD8 clonotypes in ibrutinib-treated CLL. With sequencing, the targeted depth ranged from 1 in 200,000 to 1 in 1 million T cells. Profiled with immunoSEQ multiplex PCR; TCRdb holds only in-frame clones, not every one. The sample holds hundreds of thousands of clones, roughly 70% seen once. The CDR3 is made up of 15 amino acids. Germline loops: CDR1 LNHNV, CDR2 YYDKDF (reference sequence). J lost 7 bases, V lost 4 bases, and 10 bases had no gene match. The receptor was isolated from a human donor with chronic lymphocytic leukemia. The J gene is TRBJ2-7, the V gene TRBV15; 10 nucleotides align to TRBD2. The material was PBMCs, obtained after 24 months of ibrutinib treatment. CDR3 loop: CATSTPGTSAQEQYF. DNA for the CDR3: TGTGCCACCAGCACCCCCGGGACTAGCGCTCAGGAGCAGTACTTC.